Listed here are 13 T cell receptor beta chains from one sample, sequenced in a study of cytomegalovirus exposure and HLA in healthy donors. 13 Jbeta primers and 60 Vbeta primers were used for the PCR. Produced via immunoSEQ multiplex PCR; TCRdb's table is partial and in-frame only. The sample shows 50,000 to 60,000 clones, about 84% of them seen only once. The specimen was PBMCs. The receptor set was obtained from a female donor in good health and CMV-seronegative.

This chain uses TRBV27 with TRBJ2-7, with D perhaps TRBD2 (7 bases). The CDR3 has 14 amino acids. Trimming stripped 2 bases from V and 2 bases from J, with 10 bases between. The germline V gene has CDR1 MNHEY and CDR2 SMNVEV (reference sequence). CDR3 sequence reads: CASSLGGGAYEQYF. The CDR3 nucleotides are TGTGCCAGCAGTTTAGGAGGGGGGGCCTACGAGCAGTACTTC.

The rearrangement links TRBV13 to TRBJ1-4; no reliable D call. V was shortened by 3 bases and J by 0 bases, with 5 bases between the two germline ends. The CDR3 is 14 amino acids. Germline assignment: CDR1 PRHDT and CDR2 FYEKMQ (reference sequence). CDR3 amino acids: CASSLGATNEKLFF. DNA for the CDR3: TGTGCCAGCAGCTTGGGAGCAACTAATGAAAAACTGTTTTTT.

The rearrangement uses TRBV9 and TRBJ2-2; perhaps TRBD2 as D (5 bases). This CDR3 is built from 16 residues. Germline V gene sequence: CDR1 SGDLS, CDR2 YYNGEE. Trimming cost V 0 bases and J 1 base, with 10 bases left between them. The CDR3 DNA reads as TGTGCCAGCAGCGTAGTTGGGAGAGTGAACACCGGGGAGCTGTTTTTT. Its translation: CASSVVGRVNTGELFF.

The J gene is TRBJ1-1, the V gene TRBV7-9, with D possibly matching TRBD1 (5 bases). The ends were cut back, 1 base at V and 5 bases at J, with 20 bases in the middle. Per the germline V gene, CDR1 is SEHNR and CDR2 is FQNEAQ (reference sequence). The CDR3 is 17 amino acids. As DNA, the CDR3 is TGTGCCAGCAGCTTAGGAGATGGAGGGGCCCACGGTACTGAAGCTTTCTTT. Encoded protein: CASSLGDGGAHGTEAFF.

The gene calls are TRBV12-5 and TRBJ2-7, with D tentatively TRBD1 (5 bases). V shed 6 bases and J shed 1 base, with 10 bases lying between them. This CDR3 comprises 13 residues. The germline V gene encodes CDR1 LGHNT and CDR2 FRNRAP. DNA of the CDR3: TGTGCTAGTGGAAAAGACAGTTCCTACGAGCAGTACTTC. This sequence encodes CASGKDSSYEQYF.

Regarding this clone: The germline gene is not matched at one end of the junction; a read error may be the cause. This sample includes further DNA sequences coding for the same CDR3. The J gene is TRBJ2-2, the V gene TRBV2; 7 bases agree with TRBD1. The CDR3 sequence is 15 residues long. Germline CDR1 is SNHLY and CDR2 is FYNNEI. The CDR3 DNA follows: TGTGCCAGTAGTGAACAGGGGTTGGGGACCGGGGAGCTGTTTTTT. Translation: CASSEQGLGTGELFF.

The chain is built from TRBV7-9 and TRBJ2-5, with 10 bases lining up with TRBD2. Germline CDR1 SEHNR, CDR2 FQNEAQ (reference sequence). J gave up 3 bases and V 1 base, and 2 bases lay outside the gene matches. The CDR3 loop spans 15 amino acids. The CDR3 DNA follows: TGTGCCAGCAGCTTAGTAGCGGGGGGTAAAGAGACCCAGTACTTC. It specifies CASSLVAGGKETQYF. The variable domain in full, completed from reference TRBV7-9 and TRBJ2-5, reads DTGVSQNPRHKITKRGQNVTFRCDPISEHNRLYWYRQTLGQGPEFLTYFQNEAQLEKSRLLSDRFSAERPKGSFSTLEIQRTEQGDSAMYLCASSLVAGGKETQYFGPGTRLLVL.

The CDR3 region is CASSADTSGEAFF. The CDR3 DNA reads TGTGCCAGCAGCGCCGATACCTCAGGGGAAGCTTTCTTT. The genes are TRBV9 and TRBJ1-1, with TRBD1 as a possible D gene (5 bases). The CDR3 totals 13 residues. The V end was cut by 3 bases, the J end by 8 bases, with 14 bases between. CDR1 and CDR2 (germline): SGDLS, YYNGEE.

V gene TRBV7-9 combines with J gene TRBJ1-2; TRBD1 matches 7 bases. V was pared by 5 bases and J by 8 bases, with 17 bases of the junction left unmatched. Germline V gives CDR1 SEHNR, CDR2 FQNEAQ (reference sequence). CDR3 size: 16 residues. The CDR3 here is CASSPSGGGPTTGYTF. DNA for the CDR3: TGTGCCAGCAGCCCCTCTGGAGGGGGCCCAACCACAGGCTACACCTTC.

J is TRBJ2-3 and V is TRBV11-2; possible D gene TRBD1, 6 bases. CDR1 and CDR2 (germline): SGHAT, FQNNGV. V lost 9 bases and J 2 bases, leaving 18 bases between the germline ends. This CDR3 has 15 amino acids. Here the CDR3 DNA reads TGTGCCAGTCGTCGCCCGGGACACAACACAGATACGCAGTATTTT. This translates into CASRRPGHNTDTQYF.

Turning to this clone: The germline gene is not matched at one end of the junction; a read error may be the cause. The chain couples TRBV4-2 to TRBJ1-5, with 7 bases that match TRBD1. The CDR3 has 13 amino acids. Germline-derived CDR1 and CDR2 are LGHNA and YNFKEQ. The CDR3 DNA sequence: TGTGCCAGCGGCCAAGACAGGGATCAGCCCCAGCATTTT. Protein sequence: CASGQDRDQPQHF.

The chain has TRBV5-4 and TRBJ1-2; 7 nucleotides line up with TRBD1. The CDR3 runs to 13 residues. The germline gives CDR1 SGHNT, CDR2 YYREEE (reference sequence). The ends lost 4 bases at V and 8 bases at J; junction bases unmatched: 8. CDR3 nucleotides: TGTGCCAGCAGCCGCGACAGGGCGGACGGCTACACCTTC. Translated, it gives CASSRDRADGYTF.

V usage is TRBV5-1 and J usage is TRBJ2-1; 9 nucleotides line up with TRBD1. The CDR3 has 17 amino acids. The V and J ends lost 2 bases and 8 bases, in that order; junction bases with no gene match: 14. Germline CDR1 is SGHRS and CDR2 is YFSETQ. In DNA, the CDR3 is TGCGCCAGCAGCTTAAGGGGGGGTGGACAGGGGTTCCATGAGCAGTTCTTC. Its protein product is CASSLRGGGQGFHEQFF. Drawing the rest from reference TRBV5-1 and TRBJ2-1, the complete variable domain is KAGVTQTPRYLIKTRGQQVTLSCSPISGHRSVSWYQQTPGQGLQFLFEYFSETQRNKGNFPGRFSGRQFSNSRSEMNVSTLELGDSALYLCASSLRGGGQGFHEQFFGPGTRLTVL.